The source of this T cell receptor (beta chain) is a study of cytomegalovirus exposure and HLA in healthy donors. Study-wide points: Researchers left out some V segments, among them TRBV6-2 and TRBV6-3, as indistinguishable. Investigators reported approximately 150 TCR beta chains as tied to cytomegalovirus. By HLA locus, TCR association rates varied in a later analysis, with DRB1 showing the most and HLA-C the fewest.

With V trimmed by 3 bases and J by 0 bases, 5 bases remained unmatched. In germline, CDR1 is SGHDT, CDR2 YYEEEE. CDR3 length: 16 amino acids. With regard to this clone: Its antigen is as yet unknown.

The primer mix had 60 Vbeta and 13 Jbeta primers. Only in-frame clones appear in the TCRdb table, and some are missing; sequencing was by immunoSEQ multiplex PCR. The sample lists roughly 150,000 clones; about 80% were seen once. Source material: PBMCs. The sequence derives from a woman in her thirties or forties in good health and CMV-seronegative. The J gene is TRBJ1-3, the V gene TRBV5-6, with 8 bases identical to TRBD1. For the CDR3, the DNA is TGTGCCAGCAGCTCAGGGGGCGGCAACTCTGGAAACACCATATATTTT. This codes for CASSSGGGNSGNTIYF.